Following are 23 T cell receptor beta chains from one sample sequenced in a study of OX40 agonist ivuxolimab in advanced cancers. Assay used: immunoSEQ multiplex PCR; TCRdb lists only in-frame clones, some missing. The sample consists of 90,000 to 100,000 clones, about 90% of them appearing once. This specimen consisted of CD4+ or CD8+ T cells sorted from blood, obtained in a trial of the OX40 agonist ivuxolimab. The origin of the receptors is an adult with an advanced solid tumor such as melanoma, head and neck, liver or kidney cancer.

This clone came up a few times. This sequence joins TRBV19 and TRBJ2-2; 9 bases agree with TRBD1. This CDR3 has 15 residues. CDR1 is LNHDA and CDR2 is SQIVND in the germline V gene (reference sequence). V shed 7 bases, J shed 3 bases, and the junction held 6 bases outside the gene matches. The CDR3 is CASTPGQGYTGELFF. CDR3 sequence (DNA): TGTGCCAGTACCCCGGGACAGGGTTACACCGGGGAGCTGTTTTTT.

The V call is TRBV4-1, the J call TRBJ2-7; D possibly corresponds to TRBD1 (7 bases). Germline loops: CDR1 MGHRA, CDR2 YSYEKL. The V and J ends lost 1 base and 5 bases respectively, with 15 bases between them. This CDR3 contains 15 residues. This CDR3 reads CASSQGGQRAHEQYF. DNA of the CDR3: TGCGCCAGCAGCCAAGGGGGACAGCGGGCGCACGAGCAGTACTTC.

The rearrangement uses TRBV10-3 and TRBJ1-2, with D unresolved. Trimming cost V 2 bases and J 5 bases, with 6 bases left between them. The CDR3 totals 12 residues. Germline-derived CDR1 and CDR2 are ENHRY and SYGVKD. The DNA for the CDR3 is TGTGCCATCAGTGAGCACCAATATGGCTACACCTTC. Translation gives CAISEHQYGYTF.

This chain joins TRBV30 and TRBJ1-2, with 12 bases matching TRBD1. Germline-derived CDR1 and CDR2 are GTSNPN and SVGIG (reference sequence). Trimming took 2 bases from V and 4 from J; bases not matched to a gene: 2. This CDR3 has 14 residues. The CDR3 coding sequence is TGTGCCTGGAGTACGGGACAGGGGGCCTATGGCTACACCTTC. Translated, it gives CAWSTGQGAYGYTF.

The genes are TRBV11-3 and TRBJ2-3; D not resolved. CDR3 length: 14 residues. Deletions cut 4 bases from V and 1 base from J, with 9 bases between. Germline CDR1 and CDR2: SGHNT and YENEEA. The CDR3 DNA reads TGTGCCAGCAGCTCCGGAACACGCACAGATACGCAGTATTTT. It is translated as CASSSGTRTDTQYF.

This chain joins TRBV2 and TRBJ1-4; no reliable D call. V lost 1 base and J lost 15, with 9 bases in between. The CDR3 runs to 11 residues. From germline, CDR1 is SNHLY and CDR2 FYNNEI. The DNA for the CDR3 is TGTGCCAGCAGTGAAGTGGGTCGCGTGTTTTTT. Translation gives CASSEVGRVFF.

J is TRBJ1-4 and V is TRBV7-2; perhaps TRBD1 as D (5 bases). The germline V gene encodes CDR1 SGHTA and CDR2 FQGNSA. Trimming left V 5 bases short and J 6 bases short, with 13 bases between. This CDR3 spans 14 amino acids. The CDR3 DNA follows: TGTGCCAGCAGCCGAGGCAGGGCTGATGAAAAACTGTTTTTT. Amino acid sequence: CASSRGRADEKLFF.

V and J are TRBV29-1 and TRBJ2-5, with a possible D match to TRBD2 (6 bases). This CDR3 has 11 amino acids. Trimming cost V 4 bases and J 3 bases, with 6 bases left between them. Germline CDR1 is SQVTM and CDR2 is ANQGSEA. The CDR3 here is CSVAGEETQYF. The CDR3 bases are TGCAGCGTTGCGGGGGAAGAGACCCAGTACTTC.

J is TRBJ1-1 and V is TRBV19; D gene uncertain. The CDR3 is made up of 11 amino acids. The V end was cut by 7 bases, the J end by 11 bases, with 14 bases between. Germline-derived CDR1 and CDR2 are LNHDA and SQIVND (reference sequence). The CDR3 is CASMDLGMAFF. CDR3 coding DNA: TGTGCCAGTATGGACCTTGGAATGGCTTTCTTT.

V and J are TRBV5-1 and TRBJ2-3; D might be TRBD1 or TRBD2, each matching 7 bases. Trimming took off 0 bases at V and 4 bases at J, with 12 bases between the two ends. This CDR3 comprises 15 residues. Germline V gene lookup returns CDR1 SGHRS and CDR2 YFSETQ. The CDR3 DNA sequence: TGCGCCAGCAGCTTGGGACAGGGAGGGGCAGATACGCAGTATTTT. This gives the protein CASSLGQGGADTQYF.

The chain couples TRBV13 to TRBJ1-2; a possible D gene is TRBD1 (5 bases). CDR3 size: 15 residues. Germline CDR1 and CDR2: PRHDT and FYEKMQ (reference sequence). V was pared by 1 base and J by 2 bases, with 11 bases between. This chain's CDR3 is CASSLAGQGNYGYTF. The CDR3 bases are TGTGCCAGCAGCTTAGCTGGGCAGGGAAACTATGGCTACACCTTC.

This chain joins TRBV30 and TRBJ1-3, with 10 bases matching TRBD1. The V and J ends lost 4 bases and 0 bases, in that order; junction bases with no gene match: 6. Germline CDR1 reads GTSNPN; CDR2 reads SVGIG (reference sequence). The CDR3 has 16 residues. CDR3 sequence (DNA): TGTGCCTGGACCCGACAGGGGGCCCCCTCTGGAAACACCATATATTTT. Protein product: CAWTRQGAPSGNTIYF. Variable domain in full (rest from reference TRBV30 and TRBJ1-3): SQTIHQWPATLVQPVGSPLSLECTVEGTSNPNLYWYRQAAGRGLQLLFYSVGIGQISSEVPQNLSASRPQDRQFILSSKKLLLSDSGFYLCAWTRQGAPSGNTIYFGEGSWLTVV.

The rearrangement links TRBV9 to TRBJ2-1, with D unclear. V dropped 3 bases and J dropped 0 bases, with 13 bases sitting between them. From germline, CDR1 is SGDLS and CDR2 YYNGEE. This CDR3 has 16 amino acids. The CDR3: CASSEGHWSSYNEQFF. CDR3 in DNA: TGTGCCAGCAGCGAGGGCCACTGGAGCTCCTACAATGAGCAGTTCTTC.

The chain recombines TRBV6-5 with TRBJ1-2, with TRBD1 as a possible D gene (6 bases). The CDR3 has 13 residues. Trimming pared 5 bases from V and 7 bases from J, leaving 14 bases between. Germline CDR1 reads MNHEY; CDR2 reads SVGAGI. This chain's CDR3 is CASSRSGVAGYTF. DNA of the CDR3: TGTGCCAGCAGTAGATCAGGGGTAGCTGGCTACACCTTC.

This chain uses TRBV11-2 with TRBJ2-1; 9 nucleotides match TRBD1. This CDR3 has 15 residues. Germline assignment: CDR1 SGHAT and CDR2 FQNNGV. V dropped 2 bases and J dropped 5; count of bases not matched to a gene: 4. CDR3 sequence reads: CASSLQGQGHNEQFF. The CDR3 DNA follows: TGTGCCAGCAGCTTACAGGGACAGGGCCACAATGAGCAGTTCTTC.

This clone was counted once. This chain connects TRBV4-1 to TRBJ2-3; TRBD2 matches 7 bases. The CDR3 is 16 amino acids. Looked up from germline, CDR1 is MGHRA and CDR2 is YSYEKL. The V and J ends lost 0 bases and 4 bases, in that order; junction bases with no gene match: 7. Written as DNA, the CDR3 is TGCGCCAGCAGCCAAGATTCGGCTAGCGGTTCAGATACGCAGTATTTT. Translating gives CASSQDSASGSDTQYF.

The chain employs TRBV11-3 and TRBJ1-1; D unclear. Germline-derived CDR1 and CDR2 are SGHNT and YENEEA. This CDR3 is 13 amino acids long. Trimming cost V 0 bases and J 0 bases, with 2 bases left between them. CDR3 DNA sequence: TGTGCCAGCAGCTTAGACCTGAACACTGAAGCTTTCTTT. This translates into CASSLDLNTEAFF.

The V and J genes are TRBV28 and TRBJ2-7, with a weak D call TRBD1 (5 bases). CDR3 length: 12 residues. Germline CDR1 is MDHEN and CDR2 is SYDVKM. V shed 8 bases and J shed 7 bases, with 15 bases lying between them. The CDR3 protein is CASADSRFEQYF. CDR3 DNA: TGTGCCAGCGCTGACAGTCGCTTTGAGCAGTACTTC.

The V and J genes are TRBV6-5 and TRBJ2-7; D might be TRBD1 (6 bases). The germline V gene encodes CDR1 MNHEY and CDR2 SVGAGI. The V end lost 6 bases, the J end lost 2 bases, and 8 bases lay between the germline ends. There are 12 residues in the CDR3. CDR3 protein: CASRSGAYEQYF. The CDR3 nucleotides read TGTGCCAGCAGGTCAGGGGCCTACGAGCAGTACTTC.

The chain carries TRBV5-1 and TRBJ2-3; D may correspond to TRBD1 or TRBD2 (5 bases each). Trimming cost V 4 bases and J 1 base, with 13 bases left between them. There are 15 residues in the CDR3. Per the germline V gene, CDR1 is SGHRS and CDR2 is YFSETQ. The CDR3 DNA reads TGCGCCAGCAGCGCCGGGACCTACGGCACAGATACGCAGTATTTT. This gives the protein CASSAGTYGTDTQYF. The variable domain in full, completed from reference TRBV5-1 and TRBJ2-3, reads KAGVTQTPRYLIKTRGQQVTLSCSPISGHRSVSWYQQTPGQGLQFLFEYFSETQRNKGNFPGRFSGRQFSNSRSEMNVSTLELGDSALYLCASSAGTYGTDTQYFGPGTRLTVL.

V usage is TRBV28 and J usage is TRBJ1-6; D is perhaps TRBD1 (5 bases). Germline CDR1 MDHEN, CDR2 SYDVKM. This CDR3 has 15 residues. Trimming took 5 bases from V and 5 from J, leaving 13 bases between them. CDR3 sequence: CASSVGGGDNSPLHF. Here the CDR3 DNA reads TGTGCCAGCAGTGTCGGGGGAGGAGATAATTCACCCCTCCACTTT.

In this sample, this clone turned up once. The chain uses TRBV6-1 and TRBJ1-1; D remains ambiguous. The CDR3 is 12 residues long. V shed 5 bases and J shed 8 bases, with 12 bases lying between them. Germline loops: CDR1 MNHNS, CDR2 SASEGT. The DNA of the CDR3 is TGTGCCAGCAGTATATGGGCGAACGAAGCTTTCTTT. The encoded protein is CASSIWANEAFF.

V gene TRBV14 combines with J gene TRBJ2-5; D uncertain. CDR1 and CDR2 (germline): SGHDN, FVKESK. Trimming pared 5 bases from V and 0 bases from J, leaving 13 bases between. The CDR3 is 15 amino acids. This CDR3 is CASSVRWSYQETQYF. CDR3 sequence (DNA): TGTGCCAGCAGCGTCCGGTGGTCCTACCAAGAGACCCAGTACTTC.